The 3 T cell receptor beta chains in this list originate from one sample, sequenced in a study of T cells expressing NK-cell markers. Using the 5' RACE reads, TCRdb records one entry per CDR3 protein without DNA. This listing includes 150,000 or so distinct CDR3 sequences. The specimen sequenced was blood T cells: a sorted CD56 or NKG2C T cell subset, CD4+ or CD8+ T cells, or bulk PBMC T cells (not recorded which). These TCRs come from a woman aged 45-60 years in good health.

This chain links TRBV6-5 with TRBJ2-7. This CDR3 contains 12 residues. Germline values: CDR1 MNHEY, CDR2 SVGAGI. CDR3 region: CASGWSSYEQYF.

This chain joins TRBV4-1 and TRBJ1-5; the TRBD1 assignment by TCRdb is unverifiable without DNA. The CDR3 contains 16 residues. The V gene's germline CDR1 is MGHRA and CDR2 YSYEKL. The CDR3 here is CASSPEGGEGNQPQHF.

This chain connects TRBV24-1 to TRBJ2-1; TCRdb's D call of TRBD2 is untestable without DNA. The CDR3 length is 15 residues. Looked up from germline, CDR1 is KGHDR and CDR2 is SFDVKD. The CDR3 here is CATSDPQASGKEQFF.